This T cell receptor (beta chain) appears in the sequencing data of a study of T cell responses to AZD1222 COVID-19 vaccine. Looking at the study overall: Analyses pooled second doses at about 4 or about 12 weeks.

In regard to this clone: Antigen: not known.

The CDR3 has 14 residues. Germline V lookup: CDR1 MGHDK, CDR2 SYGVNS. Trimming stripped 4 bases from V and 7 bases from J, with 16 bases between. Study-wide points: Two AZD1222 administrations were followed by greater Spike-specific TCR breadth and depth. Clonal diversity was possibly underestimated; the donors were predominantly white British and more often female. The CD4 TCRs associated with vaccination extended across spike and predominated at 160-218 and 743-854.

Sequenced by immunoSEQ multiplex PCR; TCRdb stores in-frame clones only, minus some. The sample lists 140,000 to 150,000 clones; roughly 90% were seen once. This specimen consisted of peripheral blood, obtained on day 0 of AZD1222 vaccination. The chain carries TRBV25-1 and TRBJ1-1, with a possible D match to TRBD1 (6 bases). The clonotype was recovered from an adult in good health. CDR3 amino acids: CASSGDTAAGEAFF. CDR3 nucleotide sequence: TGTGCCAGCAGTGGGGACACGGCAGCAGGTGAAGCTTTCTTT. Based on the CDR3 plus reference TRBV25-1 and TRBJ1-1, the full variable domain is EADIYQTPRYLVIGTGKKITLECSQTMGHDKMYWYQQDPGMELHLIHYSYGVNSTEKGDLSSESTVSRIRTEHFPLTLESARPSHTSQYLCASSGDTAAGEAFFGQGTRLTVV.